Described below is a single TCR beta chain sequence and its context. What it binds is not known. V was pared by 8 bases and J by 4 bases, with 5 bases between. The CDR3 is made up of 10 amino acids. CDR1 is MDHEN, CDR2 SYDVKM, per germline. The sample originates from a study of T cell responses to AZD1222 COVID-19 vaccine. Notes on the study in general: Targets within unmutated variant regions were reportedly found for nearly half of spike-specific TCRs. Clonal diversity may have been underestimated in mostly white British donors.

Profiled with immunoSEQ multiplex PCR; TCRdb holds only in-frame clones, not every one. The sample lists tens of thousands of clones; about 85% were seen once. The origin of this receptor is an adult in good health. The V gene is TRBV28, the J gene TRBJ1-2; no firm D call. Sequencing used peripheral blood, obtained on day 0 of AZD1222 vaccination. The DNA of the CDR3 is TGTGCCAGCCTCGGCTATGGCTACACCTTC. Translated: CASLGYGYTF.